The subject of this entry is one T cell receptor beta chain. The antigen is unknown. TCRdb redid the calling of the 5' RACE reads with MiXCR, one entry per CDR3 protein. The sample includes 470,000 or so distinct CDR3 sequences, around a quarter of them seen just once. The sample belongs to a study of T-cell memory formation after mild COVID-19. V was pared by 2 bases and J by 7 bases, with 12 bases between. The CDR3 has 14 amino acids. Germline V gene sequence: CDR1 SGHRS, CDR2 YFSETQ. Broader study findings: Chiefly within CM and EM were the contracting CD4+ clones; CD8+ ones were within EMRA. The authors did not confirm SARS-CoV-2 specificity of second-wave clones peaking day 37.

The specimen was PBMCs or a T cell subset sorted from them (not recorded which). This receptor was taken from an adult woman who had mild COVID-19 (a few samples of this study predate the infection). Cell type and time point are not known. This chain uses TRBV5-1 with TRBJ1-4; D gene uncertain. The CDR3 protein is CASSFNDGGEKLFF. The CDR3 nucleotides are TGCGCCAGCAGCTTTAACGACGGTGGTGAAAAACTGTTTTTT. The full variable domain, its missing parts supplied by reference TRBV5-1 and TRBJ1-4, is KAGVTQTPRYLIKTRGQQVTLSCSPISGHRSVSWYQQTPGQGLQFLFEYFSETQRNKGNFPGRFSGRQFSNSRSEMNVSTLELGDSALYLCASSFNDGGEKLFFGSGTQLSVL.